This T cell receptor beta chain was recorded in a study of T cell responses to AZD1222 COVID-19 vaccine. Profiling relied on immunoSEQ multiplex PCR, and the TCRdb table lists in-frame clones only, not all of them. The sample includes approximately 150,000 clones, approximately 93% of them seen just once. The CDR3 covers 13 residues. Germline CDR1 reads SGDLS; CDR2 reads YYNGEE. V was shortened by 4 bases and J by 6 bases, with 12 bases between the two germline ends. The rearrangement joins TRBV9 to TRBJ2-3; D uncertain. The source is an adult who had recovered from COVID-19. The sample in question was peripheral blood, obtained after recovery from COVID-19. In DNA form, the CDR3 reads TGTGCCAGCAGCACCAGTCCACAGGATACGCAGTATTTT. It yields the protein CASSTSPQDTQYF.